Below, one TCR beta chain is given with its context. The antigen remains undetermined. CDR3 length: 15 residues. Per germline, CDR1 SGHNT and CDR2 YYREEE (reference sequence). V was pared by 3 bases and J by 2 bases, with 3 bases of the junction left unmatched. This sample was included in a study of cytomegalovirus exposure and HLA in healthy donors. The study ran its PCR with 60 Vbeta and 13 Jbeta primers. The method was immunoSEQ multiplex PCR; TCRdb's version includes in-frame clones alone and lacks a portion of them. The table lists about 110,000 clones, 15% of them singletons, with more than 0.65% in the top ten. Study-wide results and limits: Specificity of a few CMV-associated chains for CMV antigens was verified in vitro.

The receptor was derived from a female donor in good health and CMV-seronegative. The chain couples TRBV5-4 to TRBJ2-5; 11 nucleotides line up with TRBD1. Specimen: PBMCs. The CDR3 region has the DNA TGTGCCAGCAGCTGGGACAGGGGGGAACAAGAGACCCAGTACTTC. Amino acid sequence: CASSWDRGEQETQYF.